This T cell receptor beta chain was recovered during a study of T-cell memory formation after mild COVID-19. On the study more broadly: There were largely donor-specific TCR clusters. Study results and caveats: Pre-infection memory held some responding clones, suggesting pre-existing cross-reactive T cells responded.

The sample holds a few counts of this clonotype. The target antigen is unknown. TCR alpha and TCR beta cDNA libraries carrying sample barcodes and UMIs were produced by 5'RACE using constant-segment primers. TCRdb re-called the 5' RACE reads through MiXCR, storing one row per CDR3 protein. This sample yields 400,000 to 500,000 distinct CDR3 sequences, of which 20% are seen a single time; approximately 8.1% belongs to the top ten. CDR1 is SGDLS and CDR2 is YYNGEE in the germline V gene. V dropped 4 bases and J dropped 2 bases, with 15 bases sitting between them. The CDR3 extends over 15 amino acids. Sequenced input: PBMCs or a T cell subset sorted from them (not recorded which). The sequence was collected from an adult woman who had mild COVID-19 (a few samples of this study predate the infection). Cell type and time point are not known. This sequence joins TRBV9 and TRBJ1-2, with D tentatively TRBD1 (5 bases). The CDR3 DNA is TGTGCCAGCAGCCCCGGGACCTCAGCCAACTATGGCTACACCTTC. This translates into CASSPGTSANYGYTF.